In its sample, the clone carrying this T cell receptor (beta chain) was seen once. This specimen comes from a study of blood T cell repertoires in COVID-19. Study background: Italy, Spain and the United States were the sources of the convalescent and acute COVID-19 samples. Nucleic acid was either cDNA or gDNA, and it came from T cells, B-cell-depleted T cells, or PBMCs.

How the authors handled the data: From reference gene primer amplification, estimates of nucleated cell counts were derived. Sequencing was performed with immunoSEQ multiplex PCR; in TCRdb, only in-frame clones are kept and a portion is missing. The V and J calls and clone size are taken from that table; D and trimming were inferred from the DNA. The sample has 180,000 or so clones, around 85% seen once. This CDR3 comprises 15 residues. V lost 2 bases to trimming and J lost 2 bases; unmatched junction nucleotides: 5. The germline V gene has CDR1 GTSNPN and CDR2 SVGIG (reference sequence). The chain employs TRBV30 and TRBJ2-1; 8 nucleotides match TRBD2. Material for sequencing was peripheral blood. This TCR was sampled from a woman in her sixties or seventies with acute or convalescent COVID-19. CDR3 DNA: TGTGCCTGGAGTCCAAGCGGGAGCCCCTACAATGAGCAGTTCTTC. This gives the protein CAWSPSGSPYNEQFF.